A selection of T cell receptor beta chains follows, all from one sample in a study of blood T cell repertoires in COVID-19. The method was immunoSEQ multiplex PCR; TCRdb's version includes in-frame clones alone and lacks a portion of them. The data contain around 220,000 clones, under 90% of them singletons. The sample comprised peripheral blood. Receptors were obtained from a woman at least 80 years old with COVID-19, enrolled during active disease. CDR3s include the opening cysteine and the closing phenylalanine or tryptophan. D genes are given only for firm matches. Expanded clones are given a class, and other clones once, few, many or no size at all.

TRBJ2-7 TRBV29-1 14 - TRBD1 TGCAGCGTCGCCACCGGGACAGCCTCCTACGAGCAGTACTTC CSVATGTASYEQYF
TRBJ2-6 TRBV6-1 18 - TRBD1 TGTGCCAGCAGTGAAGTGGGACAGGGGGCCGGGGGGGCCAACGTCCTGACTTTC CASSEVGQGAGGANVLTF
TRBJ1-3 TRBV4-2 17 once - TGTGCCAGCAGCCAAGATGGGGCAGGCTCCTCTGGAAACACCATATATTTT CASSQDGAGSSGNTIYF
TRBJ2-5 TRBV7-8 13 few - TGTGCCAGCAGCCGTACTAGCCAAGAGACCCAGTACTTC CASSRTSQETQYF
TRBJ2-5 TRBV5-1 15 - TRBD2 TGCGCCAGCAGCTTGGTGGCGGGGGGAGGAGAGACCCAGTACTTC CASSLVAGGGETQYF
TRBJ2-7 TRBV3-1/TRBV3-2 16 - TRBD1 TGTGCCAGCAGCCAAGAACTCCCGGACAGGCCCTACGAGCAGTACTTC CASSQELPDRPYEQYF
TRBJ1-2 TRBV9 12 once - TGTGCCAGCAGCGCCGGGGGCTATGGCTACACCTTC CASSAGGYGYTF
TRBJ2-4 TRBV19 14 - - TGTGCCAGTAGTAACCCCCGGGCCAAAAACATTCAGTACTTC CASSNPRAKNIQYF
TRBJ2-3 TRBV4-1 16 - - TGCGCCAGCAGCCTAAACCCAGGGATAAGCACAGATACGCAGTATTTT CASSLNPGISTDTQYF
TRBJ2-3 TRBV5-1 13 - - TGCGCCAGCACAGTACAGGGCGCAGATACGCAGTATTTT CASTVQGADTQYF
TRBJ2-5 TRBV10-3 13 - - TGTGCCATCAGTGAGTCGGGGGGAGGGACCCAGTACTTC CAISESGGGTQYF
TRBJ2-1 TRBV5-4 14 - - TGTGCCAGCAGCGGAACAGGGACCTACAATGAGCAGTTCTTC CASSGTGTYNEQFF
TRBJ2-1 TRBV2 12 - - TGTGCCACCATTAGCGGCTACAATGAGCAGTTCTTC CATISGYNEQFF
TRBJ2-7 TRBV19 13 - - TGTGCCAGTAGTATAGACACTACCTACGAGCAGTACTTC CASSIDTTYEQYF
TRBJ1-2 TRBV12-3/TRBV12-4 12 - TRBD1 TGTGCCAGCAGTTTTCCAGGGGGTGGCTACACCTTC CASSFPGGGYTF
TRBJ1-1 TRBV5-1 13 - - TGCGCCAGCAGCTACCTAGAGAACACTGAAGCTTTCTTT CASSYLENTEAFF
TRBJ2-1 TRBV6-5 15 - TRBD1 TGTGCCAGCAGTTATTCCGGGACAGGCCCCCCGATGCAGTTCTTC CASSYSGTGPPMQFF
TRBJ1-2 TRBV9 13 - - TGTGCCAGCAGCGTAGACTTTAACTATGGCTACACCTTC CASSVDFNYGYTF
TRBJ2-1 TRBV19 16 - - TGTGCCAGTAGTATGGGTGGATCGGGGGCCTACAATGAGCAGTTCTTC CASSMGGSGAYNEQFF
TRBJ2-7 TRBV6-5 14 - - TGTGCCAGTCTAGACTCCGCGGCCGGATACGAGCAGTACTTC CASLDSAAGYEQYF
TRBJ2-1 TRBV11-3 12 - - TGTGCCAGCAGCGAAAACGGGAATGAGCAGTTCTTC CASSENGNEQFF
TRBJ1-5 TRBV19 12 - - TGTGCCAGTATGGGCCTCTATCAGCCCCAGCATTTT CASMGLYQPQHF
TRBJ1-6 TRBV6-5 15 - TRBD1 TGTGCCAGCAGTAACGGACAGGGCTATAATTCACCCCTCCACTTT CASSNGQGYNSPLHF
TRBJ2-2 TRBV4-2 15 once TRBD2 TGTGCCAGCAGCGAGGCGGGAGCCTCCGCCGGGGAGCTGTTTTTT CASSEAGASAGELFF
TRBJ2-2 TRBV5-4 15 few - TGTGCCAGCAGCTTTGGACAATCCAACACCGGGGAGCTGTTTTTT CASSFGQSNTGELFF
TRBJ2-5 TRBV3-1/TRBV3-2 19 once TRBD2 TGTGCCAGCAGCCCAGGGACTAGCGGGGGTATCACTTACCAAGAGACCCAGTACTTC CASSPGTSGGITYQETQYF
TRBJ2-1 TRBV7-9 17 - TRBD2 TGTGCCAGCAGCCCCCAGACTAGCGCGGGGTCGGACAATGAGCAGTTCTTC CASSPQTSAGSDNEQFF
TRBJ1-2 TRBV3-1/TRBV3-2 12 - - TGTGCCAGCAAACAAGGTTCGGGTGGCTACACCTTC CASKQGSGGYTF
TRBJ2-1 TRBV28 15 - - TGTGCCAGCAGTTTAGGCCCAGGGGTATACAATGAGCAGTTCTTC CASSLGPGVYNEQFF
TRBJ1-2 TRBV7-9 13 - - TGTGCCAGCAGCTTGTTGTCAGACTATGGCTACACCTTC CASSLLSDYGYTF
TRBJ2-5 TRBV5-1 14 - - TGCGCCAGCAGCTTGGGTTGGGGAGCGGAGACCCAGTACTTC CASSLGWGAETQYF
TRBJ1-1 TRBV6-5 13 - TRBD1 TGTGCCAGCAGCCCGGGACAGACCACTGAAGCTTTCTTT CASSPGQTTEAFF
TRBJ2-3 TRBV2 15 - - TGTGCCAGCAGACTAGAGGCGGTAAGCACAGATACGCAGTATTTT CASRLEAVSTDTQYF
TRBJ1-3 TRBV9 16 - TRBD1 TGTGCCAGCAGCCTAGGGACAGGGGGCCATAGAAACACCATATATTTT CASSLGTGGHRNTIYF
TRBJ2-5 TRBV5-1 16 - - TGCGCCAGCAGTTCTACCGCTGCTAGCGAAGGGGCGACCCAGTACTTC CASSSTAASEGATQYF
TRBJ1-2 TRBV18 16 - - TGTGCCAGCTCACCGCCCGCGGGGGGGCCCCTTGGGGGCTACACCTTC CASSPPAGGPLGGYTF
TRBJ2-7 TRBV4-2 17 - TRBD2 TGTGCCAGCAGCCGCCAACATCTAGCGGAGGTAGCCTACGAGCAGTACTTC CASSRQHLAEVAYEQYF
TRBJ2-2 TRBV19 14 - TRBD2 TGTGCCAGCGGTAGCGGGGCGAACACCGGGGAGCTGTTTTTT CASGSGANTGELFF
TRBJ1-1 TRBV3-1/TRBV3-2 15 - - TGTGCCAGCAGTCGAACCAGTGACATGAACACTGAAGCTTTCTTT CASSRTSDMNTEAFF
TRBJ1-5 TRBV7-3 15 once TRBD1 TGTGCCAGCAGCCCCCAGGGGGCGGGGAATCAGCCCCAGCATTTT CASSPQGAGNQPQHF
TRBJ2-3 TRBV5-1 15 - - TGCGCCAGCAGCGATCCTCAGGGTTTACAAGATACGCAGTATTTT CASSDPQGLQDTQYF
TRBJ1-1 TRBV6-5 11 - TRBD1 TGTGCCAGCACAGGACAGGGGGAAGCTTTCTTT CASTGQGEAFF
TRBJ2-7 TRBV11-2 15 - - TGTGCCAGCAGCCAGCTACAGGGGGACTACTACGAGCAGTACTTC CASSQLQGDYYEQYF
TRBJ1-1 TRBV3-1/TRBV3-2 12 - - TGTGCCAGCAGCCAAGACCCCGGCGGAGCTTTCTTT CASSQDPGGAFF
TRBJ2-7 TRBV29-1 11 - TRBD1 TGCAGCGTTTCAGAGGGGGCTCGGTGGTACTTC CSVSEGARWYF
TRBJ2-3 TRBV7-3 13 - - TGTGCCAGCAGCTTTGGGGGCGCAGATACGCAGTATTTT CASSFGGADTQYF
TRBJ1-2 TRBV20-1 11 - - TGCAGTGCGGGAGAGCTTTATGGCTACACCTTC CSAGELYGYTF
TRBJ2-1 TRBV11-3 16 - TRBD1 TGTGCCAGCAGCTTTGCCGGACAGGGGGCGCATAATGAGCAGTTCTTC CASSFAGQGAHNEQFF
TRBJ1-1 TRBV5-6 12 - - TGTGCCAGCAGAGACAGGTGGACTGAAGCTTTCTTT CASRDRWTEAFF
TRBJ1-2 TRBV9 16 - TRBD1 TGTGCCAGCAGCCCAGGACAGGGGGCTAGTCACTATGGCTACACCTTC CASSPGQGASHYGYTF
TRBJ1-6 TRBV9 14 - - TGTGCCAGCAGCGTGGGGGGGAATAATTCACCCCTCCACTTT CASSVGGNNSPLHF
TRBJ1-1 TRBV19 17 - TRBD1 TGTGCCAGTAGTGCAGGACAGGGGGGATGGTCAGAGACTGAAGCTTTCTTT CASSAGQGGWSETEAFF
TRBJ2-1 TRBV2 14 - TRBD1 TGTGCCAGCAGTGGGGACAGGGGGCAACTTGAGCAGTTCTTC CASSGDRGQLEQFF
TRBJ1-6 TRBV5-5 16 - TRBD1 TGTGCCAGCAGCTCCGGACAGGGGGTAGTAGGATCACCCCTCCACTTT CASSSGQGVVGSPLHF
TRBJ1-3 TRBV2 14 - - TGTGCCAGCAGTCTAGGAGGCTCTGGAAACACCATATATTTT CASSLGGSGNTIYF